This T cell receptor (beta chain) derives from a study of blood T cell repertoires in COVID-19. Method: immunoSEQ multiplex PCR; TCRdb's copy keeps in-frame clones and lacks some. This repertoire shows 200,000 to 250,000 clones, 85% to 90% found once; its top ten account for 3% to 4%. Categorization into cohorts depended on clinical history that participants reported. Germline V gene sequence: CDR1 SNHLY, CDR2 FYNNEI. With 5 bases removed from V and 9 bases from J, the gap between germline ends came to 20 bases. This CDR3 contains 15 residues. This clone has a single count. The rearrangement uses TRBV2 and TRBJ2-4; weak D call: TRBD2 (5 bases). Sequencing was carried out using PBMCs or T cells enriched from blood (not recorded which). The receptor was derived from a woman aged 18-29 years in a cohort exposed to, infected with or recovered from COVID-19 (not recorded which). In DNA, the CDR3 is TGTGCCAGCAGTAGGGCGGGCGTGTCGCCGCGCATTCAGTACTTC. Protein sequence: CASSRAGVSPRIQYF.